This T cell receptor beta chain was found in a study of T cell responses to AZD1222 COVID-19 vaccine. The study's findings and limits: Donors in the cohort were predominantly white British and more often female, and clonal diversity was possibly underestimated. Nearly half of spike-specific TCRs reportedly go after variant regions that carry no mutations. Rises in breadth and depth of Spike-specific TCRs came after two AZD1222 doses.

About this clone: The antigen is unknown.

Trimming took off 0 bases at V and 8 bases at J, with 8 bases between the two ends. The CDR3 totals 13 residues. Germline values: CDR1 SGDLS, CDR2 YYNGEE. Sequencing used immunoSEQ multiplex PCR; TCRdb keeps in-frame clones, though not all of them. The table records approximately 160,000 clones, 85% to 95% of them present only once. Sequenced material: peripheral blood, taken on day 0 of AZD1222 vaccination. The TCR originated in an adult in good health. The chain combines TRBV9 with TRBJ1-4; D possibly corresponds to TRBD1 (6 bases). In DNA, the CDR3 is TGTGCCAGCAGCGTAGCTACAGGGGAAAAACTGTTTTTT. Amino acids: CASSVATGEKLFF.